This T cell receptor beta chain was recorded in a study of T cell responses to AZD1222 COVID-19 vaccine. The study, taken as a whole, reports: Nearly half of spike-specific TCRs reportedly target variant regions that are unmutated in the B.1.351 and B.1.1.7 variants.

Data came from immunoSEQ multiplex PCR; TCRdb stores just in-frame clones and leaves some out. The repertoire holds some 180,000 clones, with approximately 90% as singletons. To note about this clone: Its target is unknown.

The material was peripheral blood, obtained on day 0 of AZD1222 vaccination. This receptor was identified in an adult in good health.

This CDR3 is CASSVEGTSGSRGELFF. DNA for the CDR3: TGTGCCAGCAGCGTAGAAGGGACTAGCGGCTCGAGAGGGGAGCTGTTTTTT. The chain has TRBV9 and TRBJ2-2; 11 nucleotides line up with TRBD2. Germline CDR1 reads SGDLS; CDR2 reads YYNGEE. V was pared by 0 bases and J by 8 bases, with 9 bases of the junction left unmatched. The CDR3 is made up of 17 amino acids. The full variable domain, rest sourced from reference TRBV9 and TRBJ2-2, is DSGVTQTPKHLITATGQRVTLRCSPRSGDLSVYWYQQSLDQGLQFLIQYYNGEERAKGNILERFSAQQFPDLHSELNLSSLELGDSALYFCASSVEGTSGSRGELFFGEGSRLTVL.